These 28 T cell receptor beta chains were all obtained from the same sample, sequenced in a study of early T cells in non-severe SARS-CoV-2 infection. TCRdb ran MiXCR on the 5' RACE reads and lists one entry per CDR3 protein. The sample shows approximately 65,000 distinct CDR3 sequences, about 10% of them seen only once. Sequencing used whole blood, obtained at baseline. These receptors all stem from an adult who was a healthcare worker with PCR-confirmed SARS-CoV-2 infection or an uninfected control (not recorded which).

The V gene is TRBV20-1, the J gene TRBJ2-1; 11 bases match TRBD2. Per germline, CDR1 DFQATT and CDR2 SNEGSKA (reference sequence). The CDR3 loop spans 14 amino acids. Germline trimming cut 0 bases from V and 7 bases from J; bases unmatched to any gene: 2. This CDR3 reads CSARDRLAGNEQFF. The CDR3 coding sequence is TGCAGTGCTAGAGATCGACTAGCGGGGAATGAGCAGTTCTTC.

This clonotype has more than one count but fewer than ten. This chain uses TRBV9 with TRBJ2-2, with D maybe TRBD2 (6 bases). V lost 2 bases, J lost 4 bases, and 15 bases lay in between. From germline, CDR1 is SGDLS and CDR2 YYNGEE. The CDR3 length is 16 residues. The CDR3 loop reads CASSVGWGDPTGELFF. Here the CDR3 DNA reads TGTGCCAGCAGCGTGGGCTGGGGGGACCCCACCGGGGAGCTGTTTTTT.

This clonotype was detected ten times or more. CDR3 amino acids: CASSYPTGPSSGNTIYF. The CDR3 nucleotides are TGTGCCAGCAGTTACCCGACGGGCCCCTCGTCGGGAAACACCATATATTTT. This chain connects TRBV6-6 to TRBJ1-3; D call uncertain. The germline V gene encodes CDR1 MNHNY and CDR2 SVGAGI (reference sequence). V shed 2 bases and J shed 4 bases, with 18 bases lying between them. The CDR3 length is 17 residues.

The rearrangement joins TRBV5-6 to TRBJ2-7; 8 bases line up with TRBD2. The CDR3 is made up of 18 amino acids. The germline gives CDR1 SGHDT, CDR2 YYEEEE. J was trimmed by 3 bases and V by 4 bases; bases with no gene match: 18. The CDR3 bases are TGTGCCAGCAGCCCACGGGGGGGGTCCGGGACGGATTACTACGAGCAGTACTTC. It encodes CASSPRGGSGTDYYEQYF.

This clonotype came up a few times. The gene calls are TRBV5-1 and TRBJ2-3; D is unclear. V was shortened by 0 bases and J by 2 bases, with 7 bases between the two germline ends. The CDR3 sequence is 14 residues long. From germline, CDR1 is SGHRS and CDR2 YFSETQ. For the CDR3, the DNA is TGCGCCAGCAGCTTGGGAGGAAACACAGATACGCAGTATTTT. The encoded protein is CASSLGGNTDTQYF.

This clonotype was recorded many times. The CDR3, as DNA: TGTGCCAGCAGCCAAACGCGGGGGGTAGACATTCAGTACTTC. It is translated as CASSQTRGVDIQYF. The chain has TRBV14 and TRBJ2-4; the match to TRBD2 covers 8 bases. Trimming removed 2 bases from V and 8 bases from J; junction bases left unmatched: 5. CDR3 length equals 14 residues. The germline V gene has CDR1 SGHDN and CDR2 FVKESK. The full variable domain, its missing parts supplied by reference TRBV14 and TRBJ2-4, is EAGVTQFPSHSVIEKGQTVTLRCDPISGHDNLYWYRRVMGKEIKFLLHFVKESKQDESGMPNNRFLAERTGGTYSTLKVQPAELEDSGVYFCASSQTRGVDIQYFGAGTRLSVL.

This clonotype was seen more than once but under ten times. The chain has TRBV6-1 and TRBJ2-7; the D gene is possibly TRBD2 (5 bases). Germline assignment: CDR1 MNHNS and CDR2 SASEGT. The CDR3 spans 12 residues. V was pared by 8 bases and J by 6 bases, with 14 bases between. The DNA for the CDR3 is TGTGCCAGCGGACTCGGGAACGCCGAGCAGTACTTC. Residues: CASGLGNAEQYF.

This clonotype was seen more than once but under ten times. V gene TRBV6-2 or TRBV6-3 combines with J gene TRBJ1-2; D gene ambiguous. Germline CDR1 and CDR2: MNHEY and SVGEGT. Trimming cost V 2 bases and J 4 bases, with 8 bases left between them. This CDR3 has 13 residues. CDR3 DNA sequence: TGTGCCAGCAGTTACGGGATCTTCTATGGCTACACCTTC. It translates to CASSYGIFYGYTF.

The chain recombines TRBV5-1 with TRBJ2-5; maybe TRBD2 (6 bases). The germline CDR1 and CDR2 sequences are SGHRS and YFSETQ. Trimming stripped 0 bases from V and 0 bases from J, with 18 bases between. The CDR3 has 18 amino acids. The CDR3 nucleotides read TGCGCCAGCAGCTTGGCCTGGAGCGGGCGGCGGTACCAAGAGACCCAGTACTTC. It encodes CASSLAWSGRRYQETQYF.

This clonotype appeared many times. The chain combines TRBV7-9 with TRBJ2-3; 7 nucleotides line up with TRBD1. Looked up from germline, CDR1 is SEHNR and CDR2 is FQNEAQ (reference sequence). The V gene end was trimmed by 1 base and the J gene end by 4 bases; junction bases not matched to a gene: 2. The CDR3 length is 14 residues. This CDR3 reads CASSLVQGADTQYF. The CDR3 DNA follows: TGTGCCAGCAGCTTAGTCCAGGGGGCAGATACGCAGTATTTT.

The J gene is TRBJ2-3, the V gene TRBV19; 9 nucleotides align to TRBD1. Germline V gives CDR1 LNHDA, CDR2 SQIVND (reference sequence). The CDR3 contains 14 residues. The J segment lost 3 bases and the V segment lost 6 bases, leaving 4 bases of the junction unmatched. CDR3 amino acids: CASRGTGWTDTQYF. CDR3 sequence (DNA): TGTGCCAGTAGGGGGACAGGGTGGACAGATACGCAGTATTTT.

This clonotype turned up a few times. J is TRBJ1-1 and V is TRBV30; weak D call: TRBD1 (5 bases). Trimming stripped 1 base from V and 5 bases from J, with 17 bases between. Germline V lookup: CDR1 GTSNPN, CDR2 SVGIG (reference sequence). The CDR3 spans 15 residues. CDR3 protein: CAWSGGGGFLTEAFF. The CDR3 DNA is TGTGCCTGGAGTGGGGGCGGAGGTTTTCTTACTGAAGCTTTCTTT.

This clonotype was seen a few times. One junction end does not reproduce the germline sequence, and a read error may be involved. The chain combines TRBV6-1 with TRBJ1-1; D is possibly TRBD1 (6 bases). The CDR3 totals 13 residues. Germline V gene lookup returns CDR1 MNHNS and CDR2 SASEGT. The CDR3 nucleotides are TGTGCCAGCAGGGCCGGGGGCGGCCCTGAGGCTTTCTTT. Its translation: CASRAGGGPEAFF.

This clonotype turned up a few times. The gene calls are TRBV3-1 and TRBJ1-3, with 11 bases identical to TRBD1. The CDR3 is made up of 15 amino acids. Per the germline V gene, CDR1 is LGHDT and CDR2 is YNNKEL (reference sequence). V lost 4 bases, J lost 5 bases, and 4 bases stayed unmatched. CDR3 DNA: TGTGCCAGCAGCCTTTGGACAGGGGGCAGAAACACCATATATTTT. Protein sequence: CASSLWTGGRNTIYF.

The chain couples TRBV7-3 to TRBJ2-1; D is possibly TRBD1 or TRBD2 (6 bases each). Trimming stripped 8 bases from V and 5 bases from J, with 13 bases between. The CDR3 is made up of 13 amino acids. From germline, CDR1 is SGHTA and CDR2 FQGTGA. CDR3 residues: CASARGVHNEQFF. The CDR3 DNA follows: TGTGCCAGCGCTAGGGGGGTTCACAATGAGCAGTTCTTC.

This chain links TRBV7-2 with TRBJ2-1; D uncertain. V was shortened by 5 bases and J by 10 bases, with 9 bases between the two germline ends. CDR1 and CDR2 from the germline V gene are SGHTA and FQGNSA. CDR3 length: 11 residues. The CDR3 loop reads CASSATPEQFF. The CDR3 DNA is TGTGCCAGCAGCGCAACGCCGGAGCAGTTCTTC.

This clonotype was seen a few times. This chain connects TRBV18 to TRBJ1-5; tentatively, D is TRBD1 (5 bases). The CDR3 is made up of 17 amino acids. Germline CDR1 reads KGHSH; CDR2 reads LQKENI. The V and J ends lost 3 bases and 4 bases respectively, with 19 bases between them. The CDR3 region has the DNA TGTGCCAGCTCACCCGACGTTTGGGGCGGGGGGAATCAGCCCCAGCATTTT. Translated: CASSPDVWGGGNQPQHF.

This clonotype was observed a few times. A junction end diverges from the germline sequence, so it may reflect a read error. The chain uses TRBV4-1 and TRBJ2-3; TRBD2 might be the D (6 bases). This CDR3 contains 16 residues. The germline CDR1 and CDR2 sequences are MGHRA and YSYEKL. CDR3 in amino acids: CASSKEGGLGTDTQYF. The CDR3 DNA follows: TGCGCCAGCAGCAAAGAGGGAGGTCTTGGCACAGATACGCAGTATTTT.

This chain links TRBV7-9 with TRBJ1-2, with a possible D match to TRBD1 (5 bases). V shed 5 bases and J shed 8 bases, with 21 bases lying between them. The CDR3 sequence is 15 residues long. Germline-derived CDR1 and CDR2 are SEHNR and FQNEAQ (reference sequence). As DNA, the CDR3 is TGTGCCAGCAGCCCTACACCCCCAGGGCCACTCGGCTACACCTTC. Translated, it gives CASSPTPPGPLGYTF.

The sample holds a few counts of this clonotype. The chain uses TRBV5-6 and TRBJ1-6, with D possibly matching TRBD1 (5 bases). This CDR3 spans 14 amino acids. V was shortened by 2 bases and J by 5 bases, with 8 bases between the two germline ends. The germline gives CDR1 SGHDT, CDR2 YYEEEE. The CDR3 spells CASSFGADNSPLHF. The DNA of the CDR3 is TGTGCCAGCAGCTTCGGGGCCGATAATTCACCCCTCCACTTT.

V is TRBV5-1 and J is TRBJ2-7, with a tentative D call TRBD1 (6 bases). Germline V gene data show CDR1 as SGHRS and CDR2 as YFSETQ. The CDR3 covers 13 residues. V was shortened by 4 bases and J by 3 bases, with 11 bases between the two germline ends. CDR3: CASSEDRYYEQYF. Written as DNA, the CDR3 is TGCGCCAGCAGCGAGGACAGATACTACGAGCAGTACTTC.

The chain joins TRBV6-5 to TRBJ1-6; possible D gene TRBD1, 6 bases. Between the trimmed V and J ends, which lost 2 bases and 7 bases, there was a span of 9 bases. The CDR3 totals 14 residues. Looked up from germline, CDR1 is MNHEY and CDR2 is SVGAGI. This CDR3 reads CASSYKQGNSPLHF. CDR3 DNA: TGTGCCAGCAGTTACAAACAGGGCAATTCACCCCTCCACTTT.

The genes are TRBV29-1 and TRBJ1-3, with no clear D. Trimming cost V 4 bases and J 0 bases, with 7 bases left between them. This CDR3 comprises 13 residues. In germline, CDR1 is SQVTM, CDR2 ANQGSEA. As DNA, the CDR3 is TGCAGCGTTGCCCACCGCTCTGGAAACACCATATATTTT. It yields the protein CSVAHRSGNTIYF.

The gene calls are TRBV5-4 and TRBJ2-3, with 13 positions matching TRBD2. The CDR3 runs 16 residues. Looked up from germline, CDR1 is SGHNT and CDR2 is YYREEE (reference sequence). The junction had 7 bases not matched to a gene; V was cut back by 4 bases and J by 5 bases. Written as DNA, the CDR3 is TGTGCCAGCAGCCCGGGGGGGACTAGCGGGGTAGATACGCAGTATTTT. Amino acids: CASSPGGTSGVDTQYF.

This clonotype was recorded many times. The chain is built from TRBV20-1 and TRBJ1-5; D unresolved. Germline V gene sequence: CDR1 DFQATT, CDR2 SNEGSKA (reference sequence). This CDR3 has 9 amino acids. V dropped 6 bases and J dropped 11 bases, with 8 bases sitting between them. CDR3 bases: TGCAGTGCAACGGGCTCCCAGCATTTT. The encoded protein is CSATGSQHF.

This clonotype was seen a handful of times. CDR3 region: CSAYLAGGPYEQYF. The CDR3 nucleotides are TGCAGTGCTTACCTAGCGGGGGGGCCCTACGAGCAGTACTTC. The chain has TRBV20-1 and TRBJ2-7; 12 bases fit TRBD2. This CDR3 has 14 amino acids. The germline V gene encodes CDR1 DFQATT and CDR2 SNEGSKA (reference sequence). The ends lost 5 bases at V and 2 bases at J; junction bases unmatched: 4.

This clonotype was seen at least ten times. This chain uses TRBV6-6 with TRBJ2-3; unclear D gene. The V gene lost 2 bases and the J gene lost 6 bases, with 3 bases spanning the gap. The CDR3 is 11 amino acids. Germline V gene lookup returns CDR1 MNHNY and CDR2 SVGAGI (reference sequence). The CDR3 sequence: CASSYKDTQYF. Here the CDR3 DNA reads TGTGCCAGCAGTTACAAGGATACGCAGTATTTT.

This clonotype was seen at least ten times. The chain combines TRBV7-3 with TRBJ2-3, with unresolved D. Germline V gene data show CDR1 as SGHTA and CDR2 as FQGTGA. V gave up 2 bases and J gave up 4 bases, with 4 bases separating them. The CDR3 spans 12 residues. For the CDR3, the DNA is TGTGCCAGCAGCTTAGCGGCAGATACGCAGTATTTT. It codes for CASSLAADTQYF. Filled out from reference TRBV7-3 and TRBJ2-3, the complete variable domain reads GAGVSQTPSNKVTEKGKYVELRCDPISGHTALYWYRQSLGQGPEFLIYFQGTGAADDSGLPNDRFFAVRPEGSVSTLKIQRTERGDSAVYLCASSLAADTQYFGPGTRLTVL.